This TCR beta chain was identified during a study of cytomegalovirus exposure and HLA in healthy donors. The study, taken as a whole, reports: Per a prior analysis, the majority of TCR beta V segments were productive roughly 87% or roughly 30% of the time. Evidence from a later analysis indicated that most CMV-associated TCR beta chains looked HLA-restricted.

On this clone: Its target is unknown. One junction end disagrees with the germline gene, perhaps due to a read error.

The PCR used 60 Vbeta and 13 Jbeta primers. Assay used: immunoSEQ multiplex PCR; TCRdb lists only in-frame clones, some missing. The data hold around 190,000 clones, with around 84% observed a single time. The specimen sequenced was PBMCs. This TCR was sampled from a man aged 40-55 years in good health and CMV-seropositive.

The CDR3 loop reads CASRLGLAGLLVF. CDR3 coding DNA: TGTGCCAGCCGACTTGGACTAGCGGGACTTTTGGTCTTC. V usage is TRBV2 and J usage is TRBJ2-1, with 12 bases lining up with TRBD2. Germline values: CDR1 SNHLY, CDR2 FYNNEI. This CDR3 spans 13 amino acids.